This entry concerns a single TCR beta chain. Antigen: not known. This specimen comes from a study of OX40 agonist ivuxolimab in advanced cancers. Study-level points and caveats: Some nonresponders likewise displayed low normalized T-cell clonal expansion.

CDR1 and CDR2 from the germline V gene are SGHTA and FQGNSA. Trimming shortened V by 2 bases and J by 1 base, and 3 bases separated the two germline ends. This CDR3 is built from 13 residues. Sequencing used immunoSEQ multiplex PCR; TCRdb keeps in-frame clones, though not all of them. This sample has over 85,000 clones, with roughly 80% found just once. This clonotype was obtained from an adult with an advanced solid tumor such as melanoma, head and neck, liver or kidney cancer. Sequences were derived from CD4+ or CD8+ T cells sorted from blood, sampled in a trial of the OX40 agonist ivuxolimab. The V gene is TRBV7-2, the J gene TRBJ2-1; D not certain. The CDR3 sequence is CASSLQSYNEQFF. The CDR3 region has the DNA TGTGCCAGCAGCTTACAGTCCTACAATGAGCAGTTCTTC. Filled out from reference TRBV7-2 and TRBJ2-1, the complete variable domain reads GAGVSQSPSNKVTEKGKDVELRCDPISGHTALYWYRQSLGQGLEFLIYFQGNSAPDKSGLPSDRFSAERTGGSVSTLTIQRTQQEDSAVYLCASSLQSYNEQFFGPGTRLTVL.